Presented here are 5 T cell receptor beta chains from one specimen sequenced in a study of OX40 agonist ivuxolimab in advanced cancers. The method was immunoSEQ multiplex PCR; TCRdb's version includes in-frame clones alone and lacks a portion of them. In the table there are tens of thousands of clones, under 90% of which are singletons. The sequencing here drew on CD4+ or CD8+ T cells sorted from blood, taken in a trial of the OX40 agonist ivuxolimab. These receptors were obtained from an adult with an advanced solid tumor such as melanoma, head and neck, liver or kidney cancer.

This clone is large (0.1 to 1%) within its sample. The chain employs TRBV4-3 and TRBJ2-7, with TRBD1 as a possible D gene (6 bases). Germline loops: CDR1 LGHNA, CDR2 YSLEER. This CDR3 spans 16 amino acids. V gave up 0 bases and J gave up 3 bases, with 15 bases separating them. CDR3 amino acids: CASSQEATGQFYEQYF. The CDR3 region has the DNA TGCGCCAGCAGCCAAGAGGCGACAGGCCAATTCTACGAGCAGTACTTC.

The CDR3 region has the DNA TGTGCCAGCAGCGTAGAGACTAGCGGGATTTCCGAGCAGTACTTC. It translates to CASSVETSGISEQYF. V gene TRBV9 combines with J gene TRBJ2-7; 11 bases map to TRBD2. The germline CDR1 and CDR2 sequences are SGDLS and YYNGEE. The CDR3 is 15 residues long. The J segment lost 6 bases and the V segment lost 0 bases, leaving 5 bases of the junction unmatched.

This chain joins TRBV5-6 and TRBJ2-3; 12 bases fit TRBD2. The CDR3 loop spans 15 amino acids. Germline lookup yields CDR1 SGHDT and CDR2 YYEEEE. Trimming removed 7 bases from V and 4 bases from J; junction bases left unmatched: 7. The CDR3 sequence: CASLLTSGGADTQYF. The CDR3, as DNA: TGTGCCAGCCTCCTGACTAGCGGGGGTGCAGATACGCAGTATTTT.

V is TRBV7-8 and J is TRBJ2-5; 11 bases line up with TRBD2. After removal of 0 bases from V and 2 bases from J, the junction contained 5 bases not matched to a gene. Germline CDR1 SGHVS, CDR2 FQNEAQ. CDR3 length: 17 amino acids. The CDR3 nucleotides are TGTGCCAGCAGCTTAGCGAATAGCGGGAGGGAGCAAGAGACCCAGTACTTC. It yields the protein CASSLANSGREQETQYF.

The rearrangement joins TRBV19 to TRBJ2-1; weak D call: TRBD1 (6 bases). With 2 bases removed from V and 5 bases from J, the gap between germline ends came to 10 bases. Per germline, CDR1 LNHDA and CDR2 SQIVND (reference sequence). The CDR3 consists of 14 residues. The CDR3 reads CASSITGTHNEQFF. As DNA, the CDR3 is TGTGCCAGTAGTATAACTGGGACACACAATGAGCAGTTCTTC.